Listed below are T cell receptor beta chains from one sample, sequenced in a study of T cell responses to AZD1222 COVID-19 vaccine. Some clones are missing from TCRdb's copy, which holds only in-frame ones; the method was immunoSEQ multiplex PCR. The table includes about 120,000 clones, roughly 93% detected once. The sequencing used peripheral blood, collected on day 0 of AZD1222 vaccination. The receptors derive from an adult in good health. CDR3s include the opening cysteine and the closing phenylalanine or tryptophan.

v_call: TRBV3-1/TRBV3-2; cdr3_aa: CASSQELRSTEAFF
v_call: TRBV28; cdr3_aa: CASSLPQGDNEQFF
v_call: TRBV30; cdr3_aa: CAWSKRATGSHGYTF
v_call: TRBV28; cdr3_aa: CASRQNSYEQYF
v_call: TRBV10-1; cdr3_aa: CASSKPGVGIQYF
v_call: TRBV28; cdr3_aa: CASRVPNFPGGYTF
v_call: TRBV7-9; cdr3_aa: CASSRDEGYGYTF
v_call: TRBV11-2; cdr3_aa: CASSHSTGTVGNTIYF
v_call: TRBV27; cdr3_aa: CASSLIPLSGANVLTF
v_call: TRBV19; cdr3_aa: CASSIREGGRTEAFF
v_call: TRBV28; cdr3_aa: CASSPYGQGYNSPLHF
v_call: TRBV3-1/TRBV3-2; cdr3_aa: CASSRGTGGDSPLHF
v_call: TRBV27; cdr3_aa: CASSLFVVNSPLHF
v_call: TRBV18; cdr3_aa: CASSPVQGDSPLHF
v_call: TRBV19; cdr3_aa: CASSIKQSYQPQHF
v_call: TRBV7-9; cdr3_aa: CASSLDGNTIYF
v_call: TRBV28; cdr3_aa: CASRLAGGYGEQYF
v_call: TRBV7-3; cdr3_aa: CASSLASGSYFNEQFF
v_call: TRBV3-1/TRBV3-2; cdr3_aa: CASSQIFEDGYTF
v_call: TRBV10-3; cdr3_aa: CAISESFDRNEKLFF
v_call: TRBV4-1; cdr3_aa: CASSQEMGWREAFF
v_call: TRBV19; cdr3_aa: CASKTIRTGVHAGELFF